This T cell receptor (beta chain) was sequenced for a study of shared T cell receptors in the human thymus. Germline CDR1 and CDR2: MDHEN and SYDVKM. CDR3 length: 17 residues. V lost 1 base and J lost 7; bases outside the gene matches: 8. The assay was immunoSEQ multiplex PCR, and TCRdb's table has in-frame clones only and misses some. The sample holds around 340,000 clones, just under 95% seen once. The TCR comes from a human donor. The chain recombines TRBV28 with TRBJ2-2, with 11 positions matching TRBD2. Sequencing was performed on thymocytes. The CDR3 loop reads CASSLLVLAGDNGELFF. The CDR3 DNA follows: TGTGCCAGCAGTTTATTGGTACTAGCGGGAGATAACGGGGAGCTGTTTTTT.